The 13 T cell receptor beta chains listed next were all sequenced from one sample in a study of post-analysis software for immune sequencing data. TCR beta libraries were prepared from cDNA with unique molecular identifiers. One entry per CDR3 protein results from TCRdb running MiXCR on the PCR reads. The table has around 150,000 distinct CDR3 sequences, about 36% seen once. Sequencing was performed on blood, taken after autologous hematopoietic stem cell transplantation. Receptor source: a girl aged 10 to 17 with multiple sclerosis.

The rearrangement links TRBV6-5 to TRBJ2-5, with 8 bases identical to TRBD1. This CDR3 region has 14 residues. Losses at the gene ends were 6 bases for V and 2 bases for J; bases not matched to a gene: 5. CDR1 and CDR2 from the germline V gene are MNHEY and SVGAGI. The CDR3 DNA is TGTGCCAGCAGCCCAGGGGGCCCGCAAGAGACCCAGTACTTC. This encodes CASSPGGPQETQYF.

The genes are TRBV2 and TRBJ1-2; no clear D gene. Trimming removed 10 bases at V and 0 bases at J, with 12 bases between. The CDR3 covers 13 residues. Germline values: CDR1 SNHLY, CDR2 FYNNEI. CDR3 nucleotide sequence: TGTGCCACTACCCCTAGTTCTAACTATGGCTACACCTTC. Protein: CATTPSSNYGYTF.

This sequence joins TRBV20-1 and TRBJ2-7, with D perhaps assigned TRBD1 or TRBD2 (6 bases each). The tail of the sequence fits TRBJ2-5 better, so the J call may be wrong. The V gene's germline CDR1 is DFQATT and CDR2 SNEGSKA (reference sequence). The CDR3 totals 14 residues. CDR3 in amino acids: CSAGWTEGGETQYF. CDR3 nucleotide sequence: TGCAGTGCTGGATGGACTGAAGGGGGGGAGACCCAGTACTTC.

This clonotype occurred once. The CDR3: CASSDRDLEAFF. The CDR3 DNA reads as TGTGCCAGCAGCGACAGGGATCTTGAAGCTTTCTTT. The genes are TRBV3-1 and TRBJ1-1; 7 bases are a match to TRBD1. Germline CDR1 is LGHDT and CDR2 is YNNKEL (reference sequence). The CDR3 totals 12 residues. J was trimmed by 7 bases and V by 5 bases; bases with no gene match: 4.

In the case of this clonotype: One base away lies a much larger clone, so this may be a sequencing read error. The conserved closing phenylalanine or tryptophan is absent in this CDR3, likely reflecting a read error. J is TRBJ2-3 and V is TRBV20-1, with D possibly being TRBD2 (7 bases). V lost 1 base, J lost 6 bases, and 14 bases lay in between. Germline CDR1 reads DFQATT; CDR2 reads SNEGSKA (reference sequence). The CDR3 totals 14 residues. The CDR3 here is CSARARGGEDTQYC. DNA for the CDR3: TGCAGTGCTAGAGCCAGAGGGGGGGAGGATACGCAGTATTGT.

This clonotype was found many times. The chain combines TRBV4-3 with TRBJ2-1; 7 bases align to TRBD2. V dropped 0 bases and J dropped 1; count of bases not matched to a gene: 3. Germline V lookup: CDR1 LGHNA, CDR2 YSLEER. The CDR3 runs 16 residues. CDR3 in amino acids: CASSQDPAGSYNEQFF. DNA of the CDR3: TGCGCCAGCAGCCAAGACCCAGCGGGGTCCTACAATGAGCAGTTCTTC.

This sequence joins TRBV3-1 and TRBJ2-1; 8 bases are shared with TRBD1. There are 15 residues in the CDR3. The J segment lost 2 bases and the V segment lost 4 bases, leaving 4 bases of the junction unmatched. Per germline, CDR1 LGHDT and CDR2 YNNKEL (reference sequence). This CDR3 is CASSLRQGTYNEQFF. DNA of the CDR3: TGTGCCAGCAGCCTGAGACAGGGGACCTACAATGAGCAGTTCTTC.

This clonotype was counted only a few times. The chain carries TRBV4-1 and TRBJ2-3; D gene unclear. The CDR3 consists of 16 residues. Looked up from germline, CDR1 is MGHRA and CDR2 is YSYEKL. V dropped 1 base and J dropped 2 bases, with 13 bases sitting between them. The CDR3 DNA is TGCGCCAGCAGCCAAGTGCTTGCCGGGTCCACAGATACGCAGTATTTT. Translating gives CASSQVLAGSTDTQYF.

J is TRBJ2-4 and V is TRBV25-1, with no clear D. Germline V lookup: CDR1 MGHDK, CDR2 SYGVNS. CDR3 length equals 15 residues. Deletions cut 1 base from V and 3 bases from J, with 10 bases between. This chain's CDR3 is CASSESGQNKNIQYF. Written as DNA, the CDR3 is TGTGCCAGCAGTGAATCTGGGCAGAACAAAAACATTCAGTACTTC. The full variable domain, rest sourced from reference TRBV25-1 and TRBJ2-4, is EADIYQTPRYLVIGTGKKITLECSQTMGHDKMYWYQQDPGMELHLIHYSYGVNSTEKGDLSSESTVSRIRTEHFPLTLESARPSHTSQYLCASSESGQNKNIQYFGAGTRLSVL.

About this clonotype: Possible read error: a much larger clone is one base away. V usage is TRBV28 and J usage is TRBJ2-1, with D unclear. Germline-derived CDR1 and CDR2 are MDHEN and SYDVKM. CDR3 length: 11 amino acids. V gave up 4 bases and J gave up 3 bases, with 1 base separating them. The CDR3 bases are TGTGCCAGCAGTTACTACAATGAGCAGTTCTTC. Translation: CASSYYNEQFF.

The CDR3 sequence: CASKTGEGNEQFF. The CDR3 nucleotides are TGTGCCAGCAAGACGGGAGAGGGGAATGAGCAGTTCTTC. The chain employs TRBV7-8 and TRBJ2-1; a weak D match, TRBD2 (6 bases). Germline values: CDR1 SGHVS, CDR2 FQNEAQ. The V and J ends lost 7 bases and 7 bases respectively, with 14 bases between them. The CDR3 has 13 residues.

This sequence joins TRBV7-8 and TRBJ2-5; the D is unclear. The germline gives CDR1 SGHVS, CDR2 FQNEAQ. V was cut by 5 bases and J by 2 bases, with 9 bases left in between. The CDR3 is 13 amino acids. The CDR3 protein is CASSIIRQETQYF. The CDR3, as DNA: TGTGCCAGCAGCATAATCCGGCAAGAGACCCAGTACTTC.

This sequence joins TRBV29-1 and TRBJ2-3; TRBD2 agrees at 7 bases. This CDR3 has 16 residues. Germline CDR1 and CDR2: SQVTM and ANQGSEA. V lost 0 bases, J lost 6 bases, and 12 bases stayed unmatched. The CDR3 here is CSVEDSSGPFWDTQYF. DNA of the CDR3: TGCAGCGTTGAAGACTCTAGCGGCCCCTTCTGGGATACGCAGTATTTT.